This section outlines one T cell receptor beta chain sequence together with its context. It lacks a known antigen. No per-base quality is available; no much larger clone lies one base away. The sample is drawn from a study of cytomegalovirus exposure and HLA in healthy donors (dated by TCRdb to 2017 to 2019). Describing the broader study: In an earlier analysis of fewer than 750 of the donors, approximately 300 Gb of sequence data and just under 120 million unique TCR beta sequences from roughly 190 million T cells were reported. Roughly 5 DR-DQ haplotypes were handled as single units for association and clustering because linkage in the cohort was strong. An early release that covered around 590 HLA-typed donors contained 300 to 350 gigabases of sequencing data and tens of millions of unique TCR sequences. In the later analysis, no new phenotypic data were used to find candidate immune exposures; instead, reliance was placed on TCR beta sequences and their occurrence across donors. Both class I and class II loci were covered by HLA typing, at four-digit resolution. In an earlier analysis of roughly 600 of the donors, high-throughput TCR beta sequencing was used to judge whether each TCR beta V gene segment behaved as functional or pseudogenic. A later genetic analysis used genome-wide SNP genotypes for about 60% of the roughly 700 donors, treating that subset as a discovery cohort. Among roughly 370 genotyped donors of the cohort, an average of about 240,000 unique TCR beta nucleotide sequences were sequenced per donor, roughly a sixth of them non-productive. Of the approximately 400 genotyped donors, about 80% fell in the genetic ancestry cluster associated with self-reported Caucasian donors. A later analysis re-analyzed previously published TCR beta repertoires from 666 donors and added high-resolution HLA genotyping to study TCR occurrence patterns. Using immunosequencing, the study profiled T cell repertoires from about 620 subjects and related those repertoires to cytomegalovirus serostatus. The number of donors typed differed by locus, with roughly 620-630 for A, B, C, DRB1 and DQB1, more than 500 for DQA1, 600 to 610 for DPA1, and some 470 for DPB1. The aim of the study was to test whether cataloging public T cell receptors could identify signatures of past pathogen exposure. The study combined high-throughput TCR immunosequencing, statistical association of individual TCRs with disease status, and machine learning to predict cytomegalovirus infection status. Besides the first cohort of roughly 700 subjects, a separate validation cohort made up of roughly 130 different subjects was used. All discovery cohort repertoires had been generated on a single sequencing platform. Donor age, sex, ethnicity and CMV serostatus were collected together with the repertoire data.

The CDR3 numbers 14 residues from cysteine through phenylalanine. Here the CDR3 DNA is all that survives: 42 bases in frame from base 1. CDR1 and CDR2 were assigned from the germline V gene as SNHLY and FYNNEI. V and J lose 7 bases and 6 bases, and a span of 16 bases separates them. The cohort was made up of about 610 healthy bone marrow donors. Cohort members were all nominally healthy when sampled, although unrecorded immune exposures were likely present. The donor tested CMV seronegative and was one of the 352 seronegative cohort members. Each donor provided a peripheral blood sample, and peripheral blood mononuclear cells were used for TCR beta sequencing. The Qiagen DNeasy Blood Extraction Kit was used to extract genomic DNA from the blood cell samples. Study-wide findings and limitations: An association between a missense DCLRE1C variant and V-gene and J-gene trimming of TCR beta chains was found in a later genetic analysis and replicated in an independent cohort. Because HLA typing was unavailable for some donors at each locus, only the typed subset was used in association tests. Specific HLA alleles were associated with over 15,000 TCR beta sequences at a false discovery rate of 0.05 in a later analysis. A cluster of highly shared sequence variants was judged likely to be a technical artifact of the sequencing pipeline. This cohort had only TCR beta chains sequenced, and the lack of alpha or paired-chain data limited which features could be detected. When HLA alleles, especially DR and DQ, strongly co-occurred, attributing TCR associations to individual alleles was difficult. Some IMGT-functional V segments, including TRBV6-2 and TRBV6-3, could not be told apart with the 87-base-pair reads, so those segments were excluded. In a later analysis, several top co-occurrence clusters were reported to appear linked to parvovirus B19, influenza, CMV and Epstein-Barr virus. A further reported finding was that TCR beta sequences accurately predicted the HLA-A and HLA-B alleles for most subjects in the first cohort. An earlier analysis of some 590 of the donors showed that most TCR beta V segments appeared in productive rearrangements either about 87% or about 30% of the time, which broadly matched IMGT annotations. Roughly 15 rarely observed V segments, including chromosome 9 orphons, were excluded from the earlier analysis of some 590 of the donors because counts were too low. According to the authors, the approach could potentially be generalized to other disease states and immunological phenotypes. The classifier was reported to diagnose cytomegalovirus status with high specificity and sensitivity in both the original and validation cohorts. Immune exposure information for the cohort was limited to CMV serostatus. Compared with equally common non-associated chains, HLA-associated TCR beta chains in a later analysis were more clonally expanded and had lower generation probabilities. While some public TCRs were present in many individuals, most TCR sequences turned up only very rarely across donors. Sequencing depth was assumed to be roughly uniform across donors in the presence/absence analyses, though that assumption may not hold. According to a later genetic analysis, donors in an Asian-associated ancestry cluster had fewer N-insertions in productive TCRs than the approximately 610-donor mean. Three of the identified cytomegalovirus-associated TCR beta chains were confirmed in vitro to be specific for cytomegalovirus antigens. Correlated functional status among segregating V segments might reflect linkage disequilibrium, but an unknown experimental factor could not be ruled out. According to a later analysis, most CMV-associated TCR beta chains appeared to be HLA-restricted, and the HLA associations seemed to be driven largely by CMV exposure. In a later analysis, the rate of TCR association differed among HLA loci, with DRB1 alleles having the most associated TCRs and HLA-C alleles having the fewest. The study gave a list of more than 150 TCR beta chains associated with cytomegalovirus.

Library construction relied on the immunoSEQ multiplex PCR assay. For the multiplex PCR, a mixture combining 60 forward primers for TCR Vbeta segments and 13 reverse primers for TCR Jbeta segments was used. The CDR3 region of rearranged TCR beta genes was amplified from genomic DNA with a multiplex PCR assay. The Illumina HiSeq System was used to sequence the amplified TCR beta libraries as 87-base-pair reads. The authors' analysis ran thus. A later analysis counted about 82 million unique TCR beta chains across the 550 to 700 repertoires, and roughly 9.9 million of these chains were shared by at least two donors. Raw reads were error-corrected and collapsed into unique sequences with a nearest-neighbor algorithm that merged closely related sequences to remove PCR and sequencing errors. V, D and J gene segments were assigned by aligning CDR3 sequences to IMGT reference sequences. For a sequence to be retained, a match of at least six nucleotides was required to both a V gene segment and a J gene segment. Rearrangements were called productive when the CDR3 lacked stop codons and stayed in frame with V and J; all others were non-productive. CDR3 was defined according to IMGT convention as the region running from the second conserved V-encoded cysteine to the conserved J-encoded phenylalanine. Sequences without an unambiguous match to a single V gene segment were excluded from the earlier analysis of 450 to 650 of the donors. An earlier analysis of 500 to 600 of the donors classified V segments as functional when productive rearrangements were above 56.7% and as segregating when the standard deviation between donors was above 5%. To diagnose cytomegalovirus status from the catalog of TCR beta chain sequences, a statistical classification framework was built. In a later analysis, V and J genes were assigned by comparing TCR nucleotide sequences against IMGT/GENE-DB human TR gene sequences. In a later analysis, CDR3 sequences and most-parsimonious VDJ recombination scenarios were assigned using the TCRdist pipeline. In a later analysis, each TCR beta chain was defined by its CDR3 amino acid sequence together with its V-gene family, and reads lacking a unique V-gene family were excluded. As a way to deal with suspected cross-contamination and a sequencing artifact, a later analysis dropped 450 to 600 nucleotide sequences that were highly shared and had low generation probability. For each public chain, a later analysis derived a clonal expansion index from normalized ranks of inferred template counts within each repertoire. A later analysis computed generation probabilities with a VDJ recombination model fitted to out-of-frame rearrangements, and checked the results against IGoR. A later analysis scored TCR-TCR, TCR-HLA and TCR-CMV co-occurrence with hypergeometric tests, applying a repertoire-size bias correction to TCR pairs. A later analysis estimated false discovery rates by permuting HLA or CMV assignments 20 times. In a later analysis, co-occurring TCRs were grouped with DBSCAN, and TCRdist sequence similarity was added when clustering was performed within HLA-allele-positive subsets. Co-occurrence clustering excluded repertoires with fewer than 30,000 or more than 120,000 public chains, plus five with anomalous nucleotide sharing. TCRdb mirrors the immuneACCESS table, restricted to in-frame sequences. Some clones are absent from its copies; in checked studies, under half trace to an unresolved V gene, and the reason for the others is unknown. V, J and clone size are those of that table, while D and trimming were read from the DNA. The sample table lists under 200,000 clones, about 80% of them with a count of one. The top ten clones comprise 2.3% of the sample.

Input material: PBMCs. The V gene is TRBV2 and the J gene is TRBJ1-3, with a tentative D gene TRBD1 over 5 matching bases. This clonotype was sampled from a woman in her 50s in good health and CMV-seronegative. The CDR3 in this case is CASMTGVAENTIYF. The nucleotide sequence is TGTGCCAGCATGACGGGGGTCGCCGAAAACACCATATATTTT.